A selection of T cell receptor beta chains follows, all from one sample in a study of shared clonotypes between healthy human individuals. Sequencing used immunoSEQ multiplex PCR; TCRdb keeps in-frame clones, though not all of them. This sample has about 2 million clones, with just under 95% found just once. The sequenced sample was naive CD8+ T cells sorted from blood. These receptor sequences come from a man aged 18 to 29 in good health. Both conserved end residues are part of each CDR3. A D gene is named only where the DNA matches it firmly. The size entry is marked missing in some rows and otherwise reads once, few, many or a size class.

TRBJ2-6 | - | TRBV13 | - | CASTHSGANVLTF | TGTGCCAGCACCCACTCTGGGGCCAACGTCCTGACTTTC
TRBJ2-3 | - | TRBV4-1 | TRBD1 | CASSLSGTGGLIDTQYF | TGCGCCAGCAGCCTAAGCGGGACAGGGGGTTTAATAGATACGCAGTATTTT
TRBJ2-7 | - | TRBV5-5 | TRBD1 | CASSTGQYMGYF | TGTGCCAGCAGCACGGGACAGTATATGGGGTACTTC
TRBJ2-1 | - | TRBV5-6 | TRBD2 | CASSLSKTSAHPGQYEQFF | TGTGCCAGCAGCTTGTCAAAAACTAGCGCACACCCGGGGCAATATGAGCAGTTCTTC
TRBJ1-2 | - | TRBV27 | - | CAEERDGSNYGYTF | TGTGCCGAGGAAAGGGACGGATCTAACTATGGCTACACCTTC
TRBJ1-1 | once | TRBV6-5 | - | CASSYSKAEMNTEAFF | TGTGCCAGCAGTTACTCGAAGGCAGAAATGAACACTGAAGCTTTCTTT
TRBJ2-7 | once | TRBV13 | TRBD2 | CASGLAGAIYEQYF | TGTGCCAGCGGACTAGCGGGGGCCATCTACGAGCAGTACTTC
TRBJ2-1 | - | TRBV6-4 | TRBD2 | CASSPGLAAHEQFF | TGTGCCAGCAGTCCTGGACTAGCAGCCCATGAGCAGTTCTTC
TRBJ2-1 | - | TRBV18 | - | CASSPQGNNEQFF | TGTGCCAGCTCACCGCAGGGGAACAATGAGCAGTTCTTC
TRBJ2-7 | once | TRBV18 | TRBD2 | CASSSTSGRHYEQYF | TGTGCCAGCTCATCAACTAGCGGGAGACACTACGAGCAGTACTTC
TRBJ2-5 | once | TRBV6-5 | TRBD1 | CASSSETGSETQYF | TGTGCCAGCAGTTCCGAGACAGGGAGTGAGACCCAGTACTTC
TRBJ2-1 | once | TRBV27 | TRBD2 | CASSLISGGPYNEQFF | TGTGCCAGCAGTCTAATATCGGGGGGGCCCTACAATGAGCAGTTCTTC
TRBJ2-1 | - | TRBV14 | - | CASSHANEQFF | TGTGCCAGCAGCCACGCCAATGAGCAGTTCTTC
TRBJ1-2 | - | TRBV4-1 | - | CASSQEGATNYGYTF | TGCGCCAGCAGCCAAGAAGGGGCGACTAACTATGGCTACACCTTC
TRBJ1-2 | - | TRBV28 | TRBD1 | CASSSRDSLFRGYTF | TGTGCCAGCAGTTCCCGGGACAGCTTATTCCGTGGCTACACCTTC
TRBJ1-5 | - | TRBV2 | TRBD1 | CASSETADRAVHQPQHF | TGTGCCAGCAGTGAAACCGCGGACAGGGCGGTTCATCAGCCCCAGCATTTT
TRBJ2-5 | - | TRBV2 | - | CASIGLQETQYF | TGTGCCAGCATTGGGCTACAAGAGACCCAGTACTTC
TRBJ2-3 | - | TRBV4-3 | TRBD2 | CASSQETRGLAGGLASTDTQYF | TGCGCCAGCAGCCAAGAAACCCGAGGACTAGCGGGGGGTTTAGCGAGCACAGATACGCAGTATTTT
TRBJ2-3 | - | TRBV7-9 | - | CASSFGHGDTQYF | TGTGCCAGCAGCTTTGGCCATGGAGATACGCAGTATTTT
TRBJ2-7 | - | TRBV6-6 | TRBD1 | CASSYGQGQYF | TGTGCCAGCAGTTACGGACAGGGGCAGTACTTC
TRBJ1-2 | - | TRBV5-6 | - | CASSFPGEVGDGYTF | TGTGCCAGCAGCTTTCCAGGGGAAGTTGGAGATGGCTACACCTTC
TRBJ2-2 | - | TRBV7-3 | - | CASSLPGIPGELFF | TGTGCCAGCAGCTTACCCGGGATCCCCGGGGAGCTGTTTTTT
TRBJ1-2 | - | TRBV30 | TRBD1 | CAWIGQGGFYGYTF | TGTGCCTGGATTGGACAGGGGGGCTTCTATGGCTACACCTTC
TRBJ2-7 | - | TRBV6-6 | TRBD2 | CASSFPQGLAGDEQYF | TGTGCCAGCAGTTTCCCCCAGGGTCTAGCGGGAGACGAGCAGTACTTC
TRBJ2-1 | - | TRBV2 | - | CASSPGLYNEQFF | TGTGCCAGCAGTCCGGGGCTTTACAATGAGCAGTTCTTC
TRBJ2-7 | once | TRBV7-9 | - | CASSRPGRYEQYF | TGTGCCAGCAGCCGACCGGGACGCTACGAGCAGTACTTC
TRBJ2-2 | - | TRBV27 | - | CASSLYTNTGELFF | TGTGCCAGCAGTTTATACACCAACACCGGGGAGCTGTTTTTT
TRBJ2-1 | - | TRBV2 | TRBD2 | CASSGGWLAVNEQFF | TGTGCCAGCAGTGGGGGGTGGCTAGCGGTAAATGAGCAGTTCTTC
TRBJ2-7 | once | TRBV4-3 | - | CASSFMAQGPYEQYF | TGCGCCAGCAGCTTCATGGCGCAGGGCCCCTACGAGCAGTACTTC
TRBJ1-2 | - | TRBV30 | - | CAWGTRRGGYTF | TGTGCCTGGGGGACCCGGCGGGGTGGCTACACCTTC
TRBJ2-7 | - | TRBV6-5 | - | CASSYSGVSSYEQYF | TGTGCCAGCAGTTACTCGGGGGTAAGCTCCTACGAGCAGTACTTC
TRBJ2-7 | - | TRBV4-1 | - | CASSQTDGKAYEQYF | TGCGCCAGCAGCCAAACGGACGGGAAGGCCTACGAGCAGTACTTC
TRBJ1-4 | - | TRBV5-6 | - | CASSLVLGDEKLFF | TGTGCCAGCAGCTTGGTCTTGGGAGATGAAAAACTGTTTTTT
TRBJ2-3 | - | TRBV27 | - | CASASYDTQYF | TGTGCCAGCGCATCGTATGATACGCAGTATTTT
TRBJ2-5 | - | TRBV2 | TRBD2 | CASSGGRVVGVGLAGEIEETQYF | TGTGCCAGCAGTGGGGGTCGTGTAGTAGGGGTGGGACTAGCGGGAGAAATAGAAGAGACCCAGTACTTC
TRBJ2-6 | - | TRBV28 | - | CASTPGVADSGANVLTF | TGTGCCAGCACCCCCGGGGTGGCGGACTCTGGGGCCAACGTCCTGACTTTC
TRBJ2-7 | once | TRBV6-1 | - | CAGRGDNYEQYF | TGTGCCGGGAGGGGGGATAACTACGAGCAGTACTTC
TRBJ2-5 | - | TRBV5-1 | TRBD1 | CASSKSGQVETQYF | TGCGCCAGCAGCAAGTCGGGACAGGTGGAGACCCAGTACTTC